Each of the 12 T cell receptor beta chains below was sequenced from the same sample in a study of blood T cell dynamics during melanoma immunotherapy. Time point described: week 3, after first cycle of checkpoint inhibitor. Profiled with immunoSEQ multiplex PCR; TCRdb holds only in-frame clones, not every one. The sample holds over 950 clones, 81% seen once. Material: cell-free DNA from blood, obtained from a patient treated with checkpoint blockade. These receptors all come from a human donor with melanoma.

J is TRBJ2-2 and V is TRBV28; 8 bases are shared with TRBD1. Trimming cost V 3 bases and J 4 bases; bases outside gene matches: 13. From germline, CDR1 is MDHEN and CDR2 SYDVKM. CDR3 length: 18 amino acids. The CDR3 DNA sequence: TGTGCCAGCAGTTTGGACAGGGTAACGGAAAGACGCACCGGGGAGCTGTTTTTT. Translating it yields CASSLDRVTERRTGELFF. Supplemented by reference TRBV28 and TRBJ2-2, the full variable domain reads DVKVTQSSRYLVKRTGEKVFLECVQDMDHENMFWYRQDPGLGLRLIYFSYDVKMKEKGDIPEGYSVSREKKERFSLILESASTNQTSMYLCASSLDRVTERRTGELFFGEGSRLTVL.

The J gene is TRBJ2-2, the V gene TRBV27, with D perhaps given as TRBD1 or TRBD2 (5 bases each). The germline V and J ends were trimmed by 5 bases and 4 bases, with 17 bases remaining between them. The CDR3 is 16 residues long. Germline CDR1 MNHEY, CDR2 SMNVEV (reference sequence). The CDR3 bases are TGTGCCAGCAGTCCCCAGGGACCCCGTGGCACCGGGGAGCTGTTTTTT. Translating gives CASSPQGPRGTGELFF.

CDR3 bases: TGTGGCACTCGGAGTACACAAAGTCGGGCCAACGTCCTGACTTTC. The encoded protein is CGTRSTQSRANVLTF. The chain has TRBV8-2 and TRBJ2-6; TRBD2, as called in the table, went unchecked against the DNA. TRBV8-2 is listed as a pseudogene. The CDR3 runs 15 residues.

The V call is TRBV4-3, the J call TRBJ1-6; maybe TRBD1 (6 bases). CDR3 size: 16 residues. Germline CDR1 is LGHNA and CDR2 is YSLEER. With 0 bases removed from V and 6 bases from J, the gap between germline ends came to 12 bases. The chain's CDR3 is CASSQESADSNSPLHF. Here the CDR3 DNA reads TGCGCCAGCAGCCAAGAGAGCGCGGACAGTAATTCACCCCTCCACTTT.

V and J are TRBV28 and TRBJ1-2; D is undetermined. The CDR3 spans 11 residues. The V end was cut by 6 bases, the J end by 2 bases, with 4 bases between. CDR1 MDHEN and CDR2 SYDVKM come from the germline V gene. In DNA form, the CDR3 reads TGTGCCAGCAGGAGAAACTATGGCTACACCTTC. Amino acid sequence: CASRRNYGYTF.

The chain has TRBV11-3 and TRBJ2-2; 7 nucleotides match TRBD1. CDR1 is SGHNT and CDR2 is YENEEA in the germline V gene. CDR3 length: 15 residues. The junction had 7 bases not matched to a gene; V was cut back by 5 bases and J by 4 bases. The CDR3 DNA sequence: TGTGCCAGCAGCCCGTTGACAGGGCCCACCGGGGAGCTGTTTTTT. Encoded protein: CASSPLTGPTGELFF.

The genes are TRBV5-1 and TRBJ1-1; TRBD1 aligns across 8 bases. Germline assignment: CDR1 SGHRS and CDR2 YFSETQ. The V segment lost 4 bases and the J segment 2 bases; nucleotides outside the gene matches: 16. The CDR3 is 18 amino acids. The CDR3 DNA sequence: TGCGCCAGCAGCATTACCCTCAGGGGGCAATCGTCAAACACTGAAGCTTTCTTT. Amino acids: CASSITLRGQSSNTEAFF. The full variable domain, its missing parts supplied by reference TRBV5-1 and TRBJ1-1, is KAGVTQTPRYLIKTRGQQVTLSCSPISGHRSVSWYQQTPGQGLQFLFEYFSETQRNKGNFPGRFSGRQFSNSRSEMNVSTLELGDSALYLCASSITLRGQSSNTEAFFGQGTRLTVV.

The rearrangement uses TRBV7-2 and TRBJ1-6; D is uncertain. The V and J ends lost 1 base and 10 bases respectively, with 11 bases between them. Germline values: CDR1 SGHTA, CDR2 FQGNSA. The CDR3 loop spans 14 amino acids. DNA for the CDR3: TGTGCCAGCAGCTTAGGGATAACGGGCTCACCCCTCCACTTT. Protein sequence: CASSLGITGSPLHF.

The CDR3 sequence is CASSLDGTFNEKLFF. The CDR3, as DNA: TGTGCCAGCAGCTTAGACGGAACCTTTAATGAAAAACTGTTTTTT. This chain uses TRBV11-2 with TRBJ1-4; D unresolved. Germline V gene sequence: CDR1 SGHAT, CDR2 FQNNGV. CDR3 length: 15 amino acids. Deletions cut 0 bases from V and 4 bases from J, with 9 bases between.

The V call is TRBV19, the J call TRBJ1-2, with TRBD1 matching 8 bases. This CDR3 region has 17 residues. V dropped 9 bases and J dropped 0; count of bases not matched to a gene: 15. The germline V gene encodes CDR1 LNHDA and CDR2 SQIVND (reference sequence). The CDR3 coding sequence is TGTGCCAGCCGCATAGCCGGGACAGGAGGCGCTAACTATGGCTACACCTTC. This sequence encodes CASRIAGTGGANYGYTF.

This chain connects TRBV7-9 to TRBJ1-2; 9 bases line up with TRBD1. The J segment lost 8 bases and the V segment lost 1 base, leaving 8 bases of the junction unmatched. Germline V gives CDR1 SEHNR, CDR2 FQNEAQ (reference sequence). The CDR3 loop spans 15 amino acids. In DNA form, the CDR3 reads TGTGCCAGCAGCTTAGAACAGGGGGCGTGGGACGGCTACACCTTC. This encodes CASSLEQGAWDGYTF.

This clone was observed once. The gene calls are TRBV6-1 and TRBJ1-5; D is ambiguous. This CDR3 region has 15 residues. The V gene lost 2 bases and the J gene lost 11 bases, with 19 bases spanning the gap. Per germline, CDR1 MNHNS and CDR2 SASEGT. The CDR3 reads CASSEKGGGWAAQHF. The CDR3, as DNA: TGTGCCAGCAGTGAAAAAGGTGGAGGATGGGCCGCCCAGCATTTT.